Below are 23 T cell receptor beta chains sequenced from a single sample in a study of blood T cell repertoires in COVID-19. The table came from immunoSEQ multiplex PCR; TCRdb's copy has only in-frame clones and leaves some out. The data hold approximately 91,000 clones, with approximately 76% observed a single time. The sequencing sample was made of peripheral blood. Every receptor here comes from a man in his 70s with acute or convalescent COVID-19.

This clone is a singleton in its sample. The chain employs TRBV7-2 and TRBJ2-6; D gene ambiguous. This CDR3 contains 17 residues. Trimming left V 0 bases short and J 2 bases short, with 11 bases between. The germline V gene encodes CDR1 SGHTA and CDR2 FQGNSA. The CDR3, as DNA: TGTGCCAGCAGCTTAGCGAGCAATCGTGCTGGGGCCAACGTCCTGACTTTC. This encodes CASSLASNRAGANVLTF.

This chain uses TRBV11-1 with TRBJ2-7; 11 nucleotides agree with TRBD2. Trimming cost V 4 bases and J 0 bases; bases outside gene matches: 2. Germline CDR1 is SGHAT and CDR2 is FQDESV (reference sequence). The length of the CDR3 is 15 residues. CDR3 sequence reads: CASSSGTSGSYEQYF. The CDR3 DNA follows: TGTGCCAGCAGCTCCGGGACTAGCGGCTCCTACGAGCAGTACTTC.

V and J are TRBV7-9 and TRBJ1-2, with D unresolved. The CDR3 runs to 12 residues. Trimming shortened V by 5 bases and J by 8 bases, and 12 bases separated the two germline ends. Germline loops: CDR1 SEHNR, CDR2 FQNEAQ (reference sequence). The CDR3: CASSDPTGGYTF. CDR3 nucleotide sequence: TGTGCCAGCAGCGACCCTACCGGGGGCTACACCTTC.

This clone has only a few counts. The gene calls are TRBV20-1 and TRBJ1-2; tentative D call: TRBD1 (6 bases). The CDR3 extends over 11 amino acids. The germline CDR1 and CDR2 sequences are DFQATT and SNEGSKA (reference sequence). Trimming left V 3 bases short and J 7 bases short, with 9 bases between. The CDR3 protein is CSASRGAGYTF. The CDR3 DNA follows: TGCAGTGCTAGCAGGGGTGCTGGCTACACCTTC.

The rearrangement uses TRBV25-1 and TRBJ1-1; no reliable D call. V was pared by 6 bases and J by 9 bases, with 17 bases between. This CDR3 contains 13 residues. Germline CDR1 reads MGHDK; CDR2 reads SYGVNS. The chain's CDR3 is CASSGSPVLKAFF. In nucleotides, the CDR3 is TGTGCCAGCAGCGGGAGTCCCGTCCTCAAAGCTTTCTTT.

In its sample, this clone was seen a few times. The chain combines TRBV2 with TRBJ2-7; TRBD1 might be the D (5 bases). CDR3 size: 14 residues. Trimming cost V 4 bases and J 6 bases, with 16 bases left between them. Looked up from germline, CDR1 is SNHLY and CDR2 is FYNNEI. This CDR3 reads CASSVRLGQGEQYF. The CDR3 DNA reads TGTGCCAGCAGTGTTCGTTTGGGGCAGGGCGAGCAGTACTTC.

V is TRBV27 and J is TRBJ2-5; TRBD2 might be the D (5 bases). Per the germline V gene, CDR1 is MNHEY and CDR2 is SMNVEV (reference sequence). The CDR3 runs to 15 residues. Trimming shortened V by 1 base and J by 5 bases, and 14 bases separated the two germline ends. The CDR3: CASSLYGGRRETQYF. CDR3 sequence (DNA): TGTGCCAGCAGTTTATACGGAGGACGGAGGGAGACCCAGTACTTC.

The V gene is TRBV19, the J gene TRBJ2-3; possibly TRBD2 for D (6 bases). Trimming took off 3 bases at V and 2 bases at J, with 12 bases between the two ends. The CDR3 is made up of 15 amino acids. The germline V gene has CDR1 LNHDA and CDR2 SQIVND (reference sequence). The CDR3 DNA reads TGTGCCAGTAGTATCATGGCGGGGAACACAGATACGCAGTATTTT. This sequence encodes CASSIMAGNTDTQYF.

The chain has TRBV5-4 and TRBJ1-2, with 7 bases that match TRBD1. Looked up from germline, CDR1 is SGHNT and CDR2 is YYREEE (reference sequence). The CDR3 is made up of 15 amino acids. V dropped 3 bases and J dropped 1; count of bases not matched to a gene: 6. For the CDR3, the DNA is TGTGCCAGCAGCTCCCGACAGGGTAGTAACTATGGCTACACCTTC. This codes for CASSSRQGSNYGYTF.

V is TRBV6-5 and J is TRBJ2-5; 7 bases align to TRBD1. Losses at the gene ends were 0 bases for V and 1 base for J; bases not matched to a gene: 5. The CDR3 length is 16 residues. In germline, CDR1 is MNHEY, CDR2 SVGAGI. Here the CDR3 DNA reads TGTGCCAGCAGTTACTCTTACGGGACAGCCCAAGAGACCCAGTACTTC. Translating it yields CASSYSYGTAQETQYF.

The chain carries TRBV9 and TRBJ2-5, with D perhaps TRBD1 (5 bases). The CDR3 contains 14 residues. Germline CDR1 and CDR2: SGDLS and YYNGEE. Deletions cut 7 bases from V and 4 bases from J, with 17 bases between. The chain's CDR3 is CASGKTDTIETQYF. The CDR3 nucleotides are TGTGCCAGCGGAAAGACAGATACTATAGAGACCCAGTACTTC.

This clone has just one count. The CDR3 region has the DNA TGTGCCAGCAGTGCGTCGGGGTTACACGAGCAGTACGTC. Protein: CASSASGLHEQYV. The chain couples TRBV27 to TRBJ2-7; TRBD2 might be the D (5 bases). The V end was cut by 5 bases, the J end by 5 bases, with 13 bases between. Per the germline V gene, CDR1 is MNHEY and CDR2 is SMNVEV (reference sequence). The CDR3 totals 13 residues.

J is TRBJ2-2 and V is TRBV19, with 9 bases fitting TRBD1. CDR3 length equals 18 residues. The V and J ends lost 4 bases and 3 bases, in that order; junction bases with no gene match: 12. CDR1 is LNHDA, CDR2 SQIVND, per germline (reference sequence). The CDR3 spells CASSTTPGQGLYTGELFF. CDR3 DNA: TGTGCCAGTAGTACTACCCCCGGACAGGGGCTATACACCGGGGAGCTGTTTTTT.

The chain carries TRBV11-3 and TRBJ2-3; a possible D gene is TRBD2 (5 bases). CDR1 and CDR2 from the germline V gene are SGHNT and YENEEA. This CDR3 is 13 amino acids long. Trimming shortened V by 4 bases and J by 8 bases, and 13 bases separated the two germline ends. The CDR3 bases are TGTGCCAGCAGCTCCCAAGGACGGGGTACGCAGTATTTT. Translating gives CASSSQGRGTQYF.

The chain recombines TRBV2 with TRBJ2-7, with 9 bases identical to TRBD1. The length of the CDR3 is 13 residues. V was clipped by 8 bases and J by 4 bases; unmatched bases: 6. The germline V gene has CDR1 SNHLY and CDR2 FYNNEI. This CDR3 reads CASDRGSIYEQYF. The CDR3 nucleotides read TGTGCCAGCGACAGGGGGAGTATATACGAGCAGTACTTC.

V and J are TRBV2 and TRBJ1-6; no clear D. V gave up 5 bases and J gave up 14 bases, with 10 bases separating them. The CDR3 spans 11 residues. Germline V gene lookup returns CDR1 SNHLY and CDR2 FYNNEI. The CDR3 spells CASSTTNTLHF. Here the CDR3 DNA reads TGTGCCAGCAGTACAACAAACACCCTCCACTTT. The full variable domain, in which reference TRBV2 and TRBJ1-6 provide the parts outside the CDR3, is EPEVTQTPSHQVTQMGQEVILRCVPISNHLYFYWYRQILGQKVEFLVSFYNNEISEKSEIFDDQFSVERPDGSNFTLKIRSTKLEDSAMYFCASSTTNTLHFGNGTRLTVT.

The J gene is TRBJ1-1, the V gene TRBV7-2; D unclear. Trimming stripped 3 bases from V and 3 bases from J, with 8 bases between. The length of the CDR3 is 13 residues. CDR1 is SGHTA, CDR2 FQGNSA, per germline. This CDR3 reads CASSFYTYTEAFF. CDR3 coding DNA: TGTGCCAGCAGCTTTTACACATACACTGAAGCTTTCTTT.

This rearrangement joins TRBV4-1 to TRBJ2-2, with a possible D match to TRBD1 (6 bases). CDR1 MGHRA and CDR2 YSYEKL come from the germline V gene. The V and J ends lost 1 base and 4 bases respectively, with 7 bases between them. The CDR3 is 14 amino acids. CDR3 sequence (DNA): TGCGCCAGCAGCCAAGGGACAGTCACCGGGGAGCTGTTTTTT. Its translation: CASSQGTVTGELFF.

The chain carries TRBV9 and TRBJ2-5, with 12 bases identical to TRBD1. This CDR3 has 15 amino acids. CDR1 SGDLS and CDR2 YYNGEE come from the germline V gene. The V gene end was trimmed by 3 bases and the J gene end by 5 bases; junction bases not matched to a gene: 5. The CDR3 sequence: CASSGAGTGGETQYF. CDR3 bases: TGTGCCAGCAGCGGTGCCGGGACAGGGGGCGAGACCCAGTACTTC.

The chain combines TRBV21-1 with TRBJ1-1; the table's D call, TRBD1, has no DNA check behind it. TRBV21-1 is annotated as a pseudogene. The CDR3 length is 15 residues. The CDR3: CASRPLAPHNTEAFF. Here the CDR3 DNA reads TGTGCCAGCAGACCCCTGGCACCCCATAACACTGAAGCTTTCTTT.

The chain recombines TRBV5-4 with TRBJ1-2; D may be TRBD1 (6 bases). The V end was cut by 4 bases, the J end by 6 bases, with 10 bases between. Germline V gene lookup returns CDR1 SGHNT and CDR2 YYREEE (reference sequence). This CDR3 has 12 residues. CDR3 protein: CASSLNRDGYTF. The CDR3 DNA sequence: TGTGCCAGCAGCCTAAACAGGGATGGCTACACCTTC.

The rearrangement uses TRBV28 and TRBJ1-2, with a possible D match to TRBD1 (5 bases). The CDR3 is 12 amino acids. V was shortened by 4 bases and J by 3 bases, with 6 bases between the two germline ends. From germline, CDR1 is MDHEN and CDR2 SYDVKM. The CDR3 here is CASSSGYYGYTF. The CDR3, as DNA: TGTGCCAGCAGTTCAGGGTACTATGGCTACACCTTC.

The chain is built from TRBV11-2 and TRBJ2-1; D perhaps matches TRBD2 (5 bases). The CDR3 consists of 17 residues. The germline V and J ends were trimmed by 1 base and 0 bases, with 13 bases remaining between them. Germline V CDR1 and CDR2: SGHAT, FQNNGV. CDR3 loop: CASSLVSSASSYNEQFF. DNA of the CDR3: TGTGCCAGCAGCTTAGTGAGTAGCGCGAGCTCCTACAATGAGCAGTTCTTC.